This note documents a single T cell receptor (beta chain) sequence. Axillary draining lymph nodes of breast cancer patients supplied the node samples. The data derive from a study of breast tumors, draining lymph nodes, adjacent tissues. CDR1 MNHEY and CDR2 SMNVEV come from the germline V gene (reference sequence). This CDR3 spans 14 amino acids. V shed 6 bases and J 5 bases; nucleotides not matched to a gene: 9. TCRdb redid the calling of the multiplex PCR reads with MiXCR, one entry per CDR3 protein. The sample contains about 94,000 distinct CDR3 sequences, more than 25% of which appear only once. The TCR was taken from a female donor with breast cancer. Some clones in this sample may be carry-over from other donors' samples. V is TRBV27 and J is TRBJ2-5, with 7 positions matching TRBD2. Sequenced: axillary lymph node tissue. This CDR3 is CASRGAWGGETQYF. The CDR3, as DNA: TGTGCCAGCAGAGGGGCCTGGGGGGGGGAGACCCAGTACTTC.